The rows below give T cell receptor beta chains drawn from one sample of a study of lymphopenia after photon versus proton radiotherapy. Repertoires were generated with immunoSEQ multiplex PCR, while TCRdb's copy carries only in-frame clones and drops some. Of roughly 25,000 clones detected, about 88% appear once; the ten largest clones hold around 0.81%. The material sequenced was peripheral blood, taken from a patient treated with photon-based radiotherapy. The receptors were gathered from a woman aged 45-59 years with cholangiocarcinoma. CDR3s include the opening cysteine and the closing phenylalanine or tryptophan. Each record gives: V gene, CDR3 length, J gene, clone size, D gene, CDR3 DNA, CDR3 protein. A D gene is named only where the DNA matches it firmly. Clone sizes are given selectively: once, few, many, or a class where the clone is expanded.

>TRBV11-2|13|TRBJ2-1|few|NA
TGTGCCAGCAGCTTAGATCGCCAGGCGGGGCAGTTCTTC
CASSLDRQAGQFF
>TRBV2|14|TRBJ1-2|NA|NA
TGTGCCAGCAGTGACAGGGCGGGAAGCTATGGCTACACCTTC
CASSDRAGSYGYTF
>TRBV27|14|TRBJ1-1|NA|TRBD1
TGTGCCAGCAGAAAGACAGGGATGAACACTGAAGCTTTCTTT
CASRKTGMNTEAFF
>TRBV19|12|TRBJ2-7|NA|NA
TGTGCCAGTAGTTCCGAGGGGGACGAGCAGTACTTC
CASSSEGDEQYF
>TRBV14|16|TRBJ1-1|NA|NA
TGTGCCAGCAGCCACGAGTCAGGGCCTCGGAACACTGAAGCTTTCTTT
CASSHESGPRNTEAFF
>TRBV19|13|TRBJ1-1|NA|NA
TGTGCCAGTAGTACTTGGACAATTACTGAAGCTTTCTTT
CASSTWTITEAFF
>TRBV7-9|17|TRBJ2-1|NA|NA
TGTGCCAGCAGCTTGGGAGGTGGGGTGAGCCTAGTCAATGAGCAGTTCTTC
CASSLGGGVSLVNEQFF
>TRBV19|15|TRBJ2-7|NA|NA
TGTGCCAGTAGTATAAGGGGAACAGCTTCCTACGAGCAGTACTTC
CASSIRGTASYEQYF
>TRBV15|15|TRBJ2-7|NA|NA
TGTGCCACCAGTGATACAACAGGGTACTCCTACGAGCAGTACTTC
CATSDTTGYSYEQYF
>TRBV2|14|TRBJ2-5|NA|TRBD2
TGTGCCAGCAGGGGGACTAGCCTCCCAGAGACCCAGTACTTC
CASRGTSLPETQYF
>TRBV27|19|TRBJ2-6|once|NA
TGTGCCAGCAGTTTCCTCGGGACACCCAGAGCCTCTGGGGCCAACGTCCTGACTTTC
CASSFLGTPRASGANVLTF
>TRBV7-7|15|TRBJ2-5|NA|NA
TGTGCTAGCAGCTTAGACAGGACGGGGGTAGAGACCCAGTACTTC
CASSLDRTGVETQYF
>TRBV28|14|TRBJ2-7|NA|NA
TGTGCCAGCAGTCGTTGGGGGCTGACCTACGAGCAGTACTTC
CASSRWGLTYEQYF
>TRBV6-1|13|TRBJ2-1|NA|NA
TGTGCCACCCTGGACCCCGGGGTCAATGAGCAGTTCTTC
CATLDPGVNEQFF
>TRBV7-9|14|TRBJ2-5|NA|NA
TGTGCCATACAAAACCTAGGGGAGCAAGAGACCCAGTACTTC
CAIQNLGEQETQYF
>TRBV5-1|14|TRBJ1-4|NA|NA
TGCGCCAGCAGCACCGGACAGCCAAATGAAAAACTGTTTTTT
CASSTGQPNEKLFF
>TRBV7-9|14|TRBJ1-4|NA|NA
TGTGCCAGCAGCTTGGGGCAGCCCCGAGAAAAACTGTTTTTT
CASSLGQPREKLFF
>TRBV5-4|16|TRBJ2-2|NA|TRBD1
TGTGCCAGCAGCCTAAAACACAGGGGGCTGGCCGGGGAGCTGTTTTTT
CASSLKHRGLAGELFF
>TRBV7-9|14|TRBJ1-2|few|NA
TGTGCCAGCAGCACCACTACAGTAGCGTCTGGCTACACCTTC
CASSTTTVASGYTF
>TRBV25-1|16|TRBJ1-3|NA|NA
TGTGCCAGCAGTGAGCAGGCCCGGGGCTCTGGAAACACCATATATTTT
CASSEQARGSGNTIYF
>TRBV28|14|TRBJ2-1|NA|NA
TGTGCCAGCAGTTTAGGGAGCTCCTACAATGAGCAGTTCTTC
CASSLGSSYNEQFF
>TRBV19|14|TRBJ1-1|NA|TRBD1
TGTGCCAGTAGTCCCGTGACAGGGCCCACTGAAGCTTTCTTT
CASSPVTGPTEAFF
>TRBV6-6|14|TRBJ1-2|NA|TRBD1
TGTGCCAGCAGTTACGATTCGAGACAGGGTGGCTACACCTTC
CASSYDSRQGGYTF
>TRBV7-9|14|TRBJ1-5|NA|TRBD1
TGTGCCAGCAGCCCAGGGGGCAGCAATCAGCCCCAGCATTTT
CASSPGGSNQPQHF
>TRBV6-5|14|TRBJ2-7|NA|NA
TGTGCCAGCAGTACCGGAGCCAGCTCCTACGAGCAGTACTTC
CASSTGASSYEQYF
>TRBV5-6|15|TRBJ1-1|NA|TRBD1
TGTGCCAGCAGCCGCAAGGACAGGGCCAACACTGAAGCTTTCTTT
CASSRKDRANTEAFF
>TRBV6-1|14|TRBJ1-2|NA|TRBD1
TGTGCCACTAAGAGGGGGACAGGCACCTATGGCTACACCTTC
CATKRGTGTYGYTF
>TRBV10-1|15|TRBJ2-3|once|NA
TGCGCCAGCAGTGAGTTGGGGTATAGCACAGATACGCAGTATTTT
CASSELGYSTDTQYF
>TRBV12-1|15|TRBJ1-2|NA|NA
TGTGCCAGCAGCTTTTCTTCCCTAACAGGTGATGGCTACACCTTC
CASSFSSLTGDGYTF
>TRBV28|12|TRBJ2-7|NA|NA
TGTGCCAGCAGCCTTCTCACAGGGGAGGAGTACTTC
CASSLLTGEEYF
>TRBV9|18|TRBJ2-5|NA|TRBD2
TGTGCCAGCAGCGGAAGTGTAGGACTAGCGGGGGCTGGGGAGACCCAGTACTTC
CASSGSVGLAGAGETQYF